Detailed here is one T cell receptor beta chain. Its antigen is not identified. The sample originates from a study of cytomegalovirus exposure and HLA in healthy donors. Whole-study results and caveats: Later on, an analysis showed TCR association rates differing by HLA locus, with DRB1 the most and HLA-C the fewest.

Primers: 60 Vbeta forward and 13 Jbeta reverse. The protocol was immunoSEQ multiplex PCR, while the TCRdb copy is restricted to in-frame clones and leaves out a portion. The sample yields 65,000 to 95,000 clones, around four fifths seen once. This CDR3 spans 15 amino acids. V dropped 5 bases and J dropped 9 bases, with 22 bases sitting between them. Germline lookup yields CDR1 MNHEY and CDR2 SMNVEV (reference sequence). The sequence was collected from a male donor in good health and CMV-seropositive. The sequencing input was PBMCs. The chain recombines TRBV27 with TRBJ1-2, with D tentatively TRBD1 (5 bases). This CDR3 is CASSVLAGLRLSYTF. CDR3 sequence (DNA): TGTGCCAGCAGTGTACTCGCGGGACTCCGTTTGAGCTACACCTTC.